This TCR beta chain is drawn from a study of identifying expanded T cells in peripheral blood (dated by TCRdb to about 2019). Background for the entire study: Technical replicates were generated by sequencing separate aliquots of the same genomic DNA pool, and four replicates were compared pairwise. Study-level results and caveats: The authors expected biological variance in healthy repertoires might increase further over much longer intervals such as months to years. In all healthy donors, the variance in clone template counts between samples taken around 2 weeks apart rose significantly as total template count increased. Across all healthy-donor time intervals, the beta-binomial model significantly cut both the number of clones called differentially abundant and the false-positive rate. The binomial model flagged around 1.1 differentially abundant clones between technical replicates, compared with around 15 over approximately two weeks and 18 to 20 over approximately four weeks.

This clone was counted between two and nine times. Its antigen is currently not known. It has no much larger one-base neighbor in the sample; base qualities were not kept. During the collection period, no immune events, such as infections, were documented for the healthy donors. To calibrate time-dependent variance in a beta-binomial model of T-cell clone differential abundance, blood repertoires from healthy donors were used as a training cohort. There were roughly 10 healthy donors in the training cohort, of whom 3 were female and 7 were male. The donors were between roughly 29 and 65 years old, with an average age of approximately 47 years. Whole blood, obtained from a commercial supplier, was collected from each healthy donor at three time points spaced approximately two weeks apart. For immunosequencing, genomic DNA was extracted from whole blood that had not been sorted. TCRbeta CDR3 regions were profiled by bias-controlled multiplex PCR amplification of genomic DNA with the immunoSEQ Assay. Per the original workflow: To quantify the absolute abundance of each unique TCRbeta CDR3 region, the sequences were collapsed and filtered. Two models were used to test differential abundance: a binomial model (Fisher-equivalent) and a beta-binomial model that adds time-dependent variance fitted from healthy donors. Clones with fewer than 5 combined templates were removed, and differential abundance was called for clones with a Benjamini-Hochberg FDR below 0.01. The form v = (b*log(k)+a)^2 was used to model beta-binomial variance as a function of total template count across the two samples. TCRdb obtained this table from immuneACCESS and retained in-frame rearrangements with V and J assigned. These tables miss some clones; where compared with another copy, unresolved V genes account for less than half of the shortfall, and the remainder is unexplained. The V and J calls and clone size were taken over from that table, and D and trimming were inferred from the DNA. The sample includes some 93,000 clones, with about nine tenths observed a single time. The ten biggest clones cover around 4% of the sample.

Taken from the germline V gene (reference sequence), the CDR1 and CDR2 loops are MNHEY and SMNVEV. The junction carries 18 bases between V and J, which are trimmed by 2 bases and 14 bases respectively. Counted from cysteine to phenylalanine, this CDR3 has 13 amino acids. Only the CDR3 part of the read is kept: 39 bases, read in frame from the first base. Sequencing was carried out using blood. The chain is encoded by TRBV27 joined to TRBJ1-1, with no confident D gene call. The TCR was taken from a person between 18 and 75 years old in good health. Here the CDR3 is given as CASSLGQAARPFF. At the DNA level, the sequence is TGTGCCAGCAGTTTAGGGCAGGCGGCCCGACCCTTCTTT.